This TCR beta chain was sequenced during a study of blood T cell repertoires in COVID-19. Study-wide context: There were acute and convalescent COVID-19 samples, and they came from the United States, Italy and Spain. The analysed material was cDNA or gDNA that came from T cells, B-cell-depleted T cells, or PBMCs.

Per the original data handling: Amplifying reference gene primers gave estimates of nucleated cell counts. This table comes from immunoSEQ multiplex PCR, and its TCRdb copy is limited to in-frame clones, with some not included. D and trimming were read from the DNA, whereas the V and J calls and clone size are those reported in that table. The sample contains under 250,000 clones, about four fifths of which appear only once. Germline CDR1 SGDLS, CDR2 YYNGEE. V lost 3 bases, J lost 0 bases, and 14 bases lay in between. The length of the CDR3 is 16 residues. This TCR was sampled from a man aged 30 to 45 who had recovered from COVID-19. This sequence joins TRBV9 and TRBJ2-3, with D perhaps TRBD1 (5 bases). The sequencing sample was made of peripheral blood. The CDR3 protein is CASSAGQVHSTDTQYF. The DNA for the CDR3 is TGTGCCAGCAGCGCAGGACAAGTCCACAGCACAGATACGCAGTATTTT.